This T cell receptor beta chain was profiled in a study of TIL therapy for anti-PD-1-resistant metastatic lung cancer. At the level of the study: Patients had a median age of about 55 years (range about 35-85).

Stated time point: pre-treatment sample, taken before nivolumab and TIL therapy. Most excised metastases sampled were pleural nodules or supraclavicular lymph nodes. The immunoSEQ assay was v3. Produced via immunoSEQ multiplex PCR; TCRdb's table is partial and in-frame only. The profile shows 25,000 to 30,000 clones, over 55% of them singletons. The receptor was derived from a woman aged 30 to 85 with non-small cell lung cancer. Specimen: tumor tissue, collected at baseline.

The CDR3 loop reads CASSSGLFRTHEQYF. The CDR3 coding sequence is TGTGCCAGCAGCTCGGGACTTTTCAGAACCCACGAGCAGTACTTC. The chain has TRBV5-6 and TRBJ2-7; maybe TRBD2 (6 bases). The germline V gene encodes CDR1 SGHDT and CDR2 YYEEEE. V lost 3 bases and J lost 5, with 18 bases in between. This CDR3 has 15 amino acids.